Below are 27 T cell receptor beta chains sequenced from a single sample in a study of STAT5B mutations in CD4+ large granular lymphocyte leukemia. Using immunoSEQ multiplex PCR, the repertoire was profiled, and TCRdb retains in-frame clones only, with some absent. The sample lists tens of thousands of clones; around 70% were seen once. Sequenced: CD4+ T cells from blood buffy coats. These receptors all come from a human donor in good health.

The genes are TRBV5-1 and TRBJ1-1; D is perhaps TRBD1 (5 bases). The germline V and J ends were trimmed by 4 bases and 1 base, with 11 bases remaining between them. Germline values: CDR1 SGHRS, CDR2 YFSETQ. This CDR3 is built from 14 residues. The CDR3: CASSTDTTNTEAFF. CDR3 nucleotide sequence: TGCGCCAGCAGCACGGACACGACGAACACTGAAGCTTTCTTT.

The CDR3 reads CASSPRGGGAPETQYF. For the CDR3, the DNA is TGTGCCAGCAGCCCCCGCGGCGGGGGGGCCCCAGAGACCCAGTACTTC. The chain uses TRBV9 and TRBJ2-5, with TRBD2 matching 9 bases. After removal of 4 bases from V and 4 bases from J, the junction contained 11 bases not matched to a gene. The CDR3 sequence is 16 residues long. CDR1 is SGDLS, CDR2 YYNGEE, per germline.

The table lists this clone with a few counts. The chain employs TRBV21-1 and TRBJ2-6. TRBV21-1 is annotated as a pseudogene. The CDR3 is 21 residues long. Here the CDR3 DNA reads TGTGCCAGCAGCTCCCAAGCCCAGAGGCGCCAGGTTTTCTCTGGGGCCAACGTCCTGACTTTC. Amino acid sequence: CASSSQAQRRQVFSGANVLTF.

The gene calls are TRBV27 and TRBJ2-5, with 9 bases that match TRBD2. Germline loops: CDR1 MNHEY, CDR2 SMNVEV (reference sequence). Trimming removed 4 bases from V and 4 bases from J; junction bases left unmatched: 7. The CDR3 has 15 residues. The CDR3 DNA is TGTGCCAGCAGTTCTTTGCGGGGGGGCCGAGAGACCCAGTACTTC. Translating gives CASSSLRGGRETQYF.

The rearrangement joins TRBV18 to TRBJ2-5; D remains unclear. In germline, CDR1 is KGHSH, CDR2 LQKENI. The V end was cut by 2 bases, the J end by 5 bases, with 3 bases between. The CDR3 is made up of 11 amino acids. CDR3 nucleotide sequence: TGTGCCAGCTCACCAGAGGAGACCCAGTACTTC. Amino acid sequence: CASSPEETQYF.

This chain joins TRBV28 and TRBJ2-7, with a possible D match to TRBD2 (7 bases). The CDR3 covers 15 residues. The V and J ends lost 8 bases and 0 bases respectively, with 17 bases between them. Germline-derived CDR1 and CDR2 are MDHEN and SYDVKM. The CDR3 DNA follows: TGTGCCAGCGGTCCTGGGGGGGCAAGCTCCTACGAGCAGTACGTC. It encodes CASGPGGASSYEQYV.

The chain combines TRBV18 with TRBJ1-4; D gene uncertain. CDR3 length: 13 amino acids. Trimming shortened V by 8 bases and J by 0 bases, and 7 bases separated the two germline ends. From germline, CDR1 is KGHSH and CDR2 LQKENI. The CDR3 bases are TGTGCCAGCGCCGTTTCAACTAATGAAAAACTGTTTTTT. Translation gives CASAVSTNEKLFF.

DNA of the CDR3: TGCGCCAGCAGCTTGTTGTCAGATTCACCCCTCCACTTT. It is translated as CASSLLSDSPLHF. The chain has TRBV5-1 and TRBJ1-6; D call uncertain. Germline V gene data show CDR1 as SGHRS and CDR2 as YFSETQ. Trimming stripped 1 base from V and 8 bases from J, with 7 bases between. There are 13 residues in the CDR3.

The chain is built from TRBV10-1 and TRBJ2-7, with D perhaps TRBD1 (6 bases). The CDR3 totals 14 residues. V was trimmed by 7 bases and J by 0 bases, leaving 13 bases between them. Per the germline V gene, CDR1 is WNHNN and CDR2 is SYGVQD (reference sequence). The CDR3 DNA follows: TGCGCCAGCAAGAAATACAGGGACTCCTACGAGCAGTACTTC. This encodes CASKKYRDSYEQYF.

This chain joins TRBV2 and TRBJ2-5; 11 bases are a match to TRBD1. The CDR3 covers 20 residues. Losses at the gene ends were 2 bases for V and 7 bases for J; bases not matched to a gene: 21. Germline V gene sequence: CDR1 SNHLY, CDR2 FYNNEI. The CDR3: CASSEYRIGGGQGALGTQYF. CDR3 sequence (DNA): TGTGCCAGCAGTGAATACAGAATCGGGGGAGGACAGGGGGCTTTGGGGACCCAGTACTTC.

The V gene is TRBV15, the J gene TRBJ1-2; D is unclear. The CDR3 is 11 residues long. Trimming removed 4 bases from V and 13 bases from J, with 13 bases in between. CDR1 and CDR2 from the germline V gene are LNHNV and YYDKDF (reference sequence). CDR3 sequence: CATSNGIGRTF. The CDR3 DNA follows: TGTGCCACCAGCAACGGGATAGGGCGCACCTTC.

The J gene is TRBJ2-5, the V gene TRBV15; the match to TRBD1 covers 8 bases. Germline loops: CDR1 LNHNV, CDR2 YYDKDF (reference sequence). This CDR3 contains 15 residues. The ends lost 4 bases at V and 2 bases at J; junction bases unmatched: 6. The CDR3 sequence: CATSNLGTGQETQYF. The CDR3 coding sequence is TGTGCCACCAGCAATCTCGGGACAGGACAAGAGACCCAGTACTTC. Variable domain in full (rest from reference TRBV15 and TRBJ2-5): DAMVIQNPRYQVTQFGKPVTLSCSQTLNHNVMYWYQQKSSQAPKLLFHYYDKDFNNEADTPDNFQSRRPNTSFCFLDIRSPGLGDTAMYLCATSNLGTGQETQYFGPGTRLLVL.

The chain carries TRBV7-3 and TRBJ1-1; no firm D call. The germline V gene has CDR1 SGHTA and CDR2 FQGTGA. The V end was cut by 5 bases, the J end by 1 base, with 26 bases between. CDR3 length: 19 amino acids. The CDR3 region is CASSPYPPQRFGENTEAFF. In DNA form, the CDR3 reads TGTGCCAGCAGCCCTTACCCCCCCCAAAGGTTCGGGGAGAACACTGAAGCTTTCTTT.

This clone was recorded a few times. The J gene is TRBJ1-5, the V gene TRBV7-9, with D hard to call. The CDR3 loop spans 14 amino acids. Germline assignment: CDR1 SEHNR and CDR2 FQNEAQ (reference sequence). V was trimmed by 2 bases and J by 0 bases, leaving 5 bases between them. The CDR3, as DNA: TGTGCCAGCAGCTTATGGGATAGCAATCAGCCCCAGCATTTT. Translating gives CASSLWDSNQPQHF.

Only one count was recorded for this clone. This sequence joins TRBV7-9 and TRBJ2-6; tentatively, D is TRBD1 (6 bases). There are 16 residues in the CDR3. The germline V gene encodes CDR1 SEHNR and CDR2 FQNEAQ (reference sequence). The V end lost 5 bases, the J end lost 0 bases, and 11 bases lay between the germline ends. In DNA form, the CDR3 reads TGTGCCAGCAGCCAAGACAGGCCCTCTGGGGCCAACGTCCTGACTTTC. Its translation is CASSQDRPSGANVLTF.

V and J are TRBV5-1 and TRBJ1-2; D ambiguous. The length of the CDR3 is 13 residues. Germline lookup yields CDR1 SGHRS and CDR2 YFSETQ. V lost 3 bases to trimming and J lost 6 bases, with 12 bases between them. CDR3 region: CASSYDTLDGYTF. The CDR3 bases are TGCGCCAGCAGCTACGACACTCTGGATGGCTACACCTTC.

This clone was counted between two and nine times. The rearrangement uses TRBV6-6 and TRBJ1-1; 9 bases match TRBD1. The germline gives CDR1 MNHNY, CDR2 SVGAGI (reference sequence). The CDR3 covers 15 residues. The trim removed 5 bases at V and 1 base at J, leaving 5 bases unmatched. The CDR3, as DNA: TGTGCCAGCAGTAGTACAGGGGGCTGGAACACTGAAGCTTTCTTT. Amino acids: CASSSTGGWNTEAFF.

V usage is TRBV2 and J usage is TRBJ2-7; TRBD2 matches at 13 bases. V lost 4 bases, J lost 7 bases, and 7 bases stayed unmatched. The germline V gene has CDR1 SNHLY and CDR2 FYNNEI. The CDR3 has 15 residues. The CDR3 spells CASSGLGLAGEEQYF. The DNA for the CDR3 is TGTGCCAGCAGTGGCCTTGGACTAGCGGGGGAAGAGCAGTACTTC.

This chain joins TRBV19 and TRBJ1-2, with 9 bases matching TRBD1. V dropped 5 bases and J dropped 9; count of bases not matched to a gene: 13. Germline CDR1 and CDR2: LNHDA and SQIVND (reference sequence). This CDR3 contains 15 residues. CDR3 amino acids: CASSPRPGTGRSYTF. The CDR3 nucleotides read TGTGCCAGTAGTCCTAGGCCGGGGACAGGGCGAAGCTACACCTTC.

This clone appeared once. The chain has TRBV2 and TRBJ2-5, with D possibly being TRBD1 or TRBD2 (5 bases each). Germline V lookup: CDR1 SNHLY, CDR2 FYNNEI. The CDR3 runs 12 residues. The V and J ends lost 1 base and 5 bases respectively, with 5 bases between them. The CDR3 sequence: CASSEGGETQYF. The DNA of the CDR3 is TGTGCCAGCAGTGAAGGGGGGGAGACCCAGTACTTC.

The V gene is TRBV13, the J gene TRBJ1-3; perhaps TRBD1 as D (6 bases). The CDR3 runs to 13 residues. Germline loops: CDR1 PRHDT, CDR2 FYEKMQ (reference sequence). Trimming shortened V by 5 bases and J by 4 bases, and 9 bases separated the two germline ends. The CDR3 region is CASSVGGGNTIYF. In nucleotides, the CDR3 is TGTGCCAGCAGCGTTGGGGGCGGAAACACCATATATTTT. Drawing the rest from reference TRBV13 and TRBJ1-3, the complete variable domain is AAGVIQSPRHLIKEKRETATLKCYPIPRHDTVYWYQQGPGQDPQFLISFYEKMQSDKGSIPDRFSAQQFSDYHSELNMSSLELGDSALYFCASSVGGGNTIYFGEGSWLTVV.

J is TRBJ1-1 and V is TRBV7-3, with a weak D call TRBD1 (6 bases). There are 14 residues in the CDR3. Trimming pared 3 bases from V and 4 bases from J, leaving 12 bases between. Germline CDR1 is SGHTA and CDR2 is FQGTGA. The DNA for the CDR3 is TGTGCCAGCAGCTTGGGGGCGCCGGGCACTGAAGCTTTCTTT. Its translation: CASSLGAPGTEAFF. Together with reference TRBV7-3 and TRBJ1-1, the CDR3 gives the full variable domain: GAGVSQTPSNKVTEKGKYVELRCDPISGHTALYWYRQSLGQGPEFLIYFQGTGAADDSGLPNDRFFAVRPEGSVSTLKIQRTERGDSAVYLCASSLGAPGTEAFFGQGTRLTVV.

The CDR3: CASSGTPNTEAFF. The DNA for the CDR3 is TGTGCCAGCAGCGGGACACCAAACACTGAAGCTTTCTTT. J is TRBJ1-1 and V is TRBV28; D may be TRBD1 (6 bases). With 6 bases removed from V and 2 bases from J, the gap between germline ends came to 10 bases. This CDR3 is built from 13 residues. Germline-derived CDR1 and CDR2 are MDHEN and SYDVKM.

This chain links TRBV6-4 with TRBJ2-7; 8 bases match TRBD2. V dropped 8 bases and J dropped 1; count of bases not matched to a gene: 10. The CDR3 spans 15 residues. Germline loops: CDR1 MRHNA, CDR2 SNTAGT. CDR3 region: CASYSKLAVSYEQYV. Here the CDR3 DNA reads TGTGCCAGCTATTCAAAACTAGCGGTTTCCTACGAGCAGTACGTC.

V is TRBV6-5 and J is TRBJ2-5, with D unclear. Germline CDR1 is MNHEY and CDR2 is SVGAGI. Between the trimmed V and J ends, which lost 2 bases and 4 bases, there was a span of 8 bases. The CDR3 extends over 13 amino acids. CDR3 sequence: CASSYTERETQYF. CDR3 sequence (DNA): TGTGCCAGCAGTTACACCGAACGAGAGACCCAGTACTTC.

The CDR3 loop is CASSPGVGVGLFF. DNA of the CDR3: TGTGCCAGCAGCCCAGGGGTTGGTGTTGGGTTGTTTTTT. The chain uses TRBV11-2 and TRBJ2-2, with D maybe TRBD1 (6 bases). The CDR3 covers 13 residues. Germline CDR1 and CDR2: SGHAT and FQNNGV. V was pared by 5 bases and J by 15 bases, with 19 bases between.

The rearrangement uses TRBV6-1 and TRBJ2-3; TRBD2 matches at 15 bases. The CDR3 sequence is 16 residues long. The V and J ends lost 4 bases and 6 bases, in that order; junction bases with no gene match: 5. Germline V gene lookup returns CDR1 MNHNS and CDR2 SASEGT. This CDR3 is CASSAGLAGGLDTQYF. CDR3 nucleotides: TGTGCCAGCAGTGCTGGACTAGCGGGGGGGCTGGATACGCAGTATTTT.